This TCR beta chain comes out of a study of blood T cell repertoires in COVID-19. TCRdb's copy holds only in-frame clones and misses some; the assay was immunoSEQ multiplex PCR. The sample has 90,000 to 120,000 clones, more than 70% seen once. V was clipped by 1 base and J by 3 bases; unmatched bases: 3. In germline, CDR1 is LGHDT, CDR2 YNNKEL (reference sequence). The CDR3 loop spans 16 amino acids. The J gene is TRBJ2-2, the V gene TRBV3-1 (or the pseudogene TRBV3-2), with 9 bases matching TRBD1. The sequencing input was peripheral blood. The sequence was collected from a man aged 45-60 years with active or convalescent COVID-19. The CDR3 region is CASSQVWTGDTGELFF. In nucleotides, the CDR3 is TGTGCCAGCAGCCAAGTATGGACAGGGGACACCGGGGAGCTGTTTTTT.